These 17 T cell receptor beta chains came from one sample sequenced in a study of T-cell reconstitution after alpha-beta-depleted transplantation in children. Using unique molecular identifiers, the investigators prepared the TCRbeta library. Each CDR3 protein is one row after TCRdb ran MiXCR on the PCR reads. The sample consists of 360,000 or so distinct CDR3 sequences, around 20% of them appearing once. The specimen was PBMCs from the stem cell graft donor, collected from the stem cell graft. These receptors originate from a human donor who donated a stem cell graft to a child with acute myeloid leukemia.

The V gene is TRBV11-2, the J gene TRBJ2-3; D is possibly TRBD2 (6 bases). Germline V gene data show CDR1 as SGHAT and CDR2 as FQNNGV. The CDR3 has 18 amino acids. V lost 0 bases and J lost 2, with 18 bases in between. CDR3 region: CASSLDVPLASNTDTQYF. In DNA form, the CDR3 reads TGTGCCAGCAGCTTAGATGTTCCTCTAGCGTCTAACACAGATACGCAGTATTTT.

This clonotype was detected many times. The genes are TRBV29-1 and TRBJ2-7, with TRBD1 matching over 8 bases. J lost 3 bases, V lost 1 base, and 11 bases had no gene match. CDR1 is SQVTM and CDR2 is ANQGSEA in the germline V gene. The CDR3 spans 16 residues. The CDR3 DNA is TGCAGCGTTGAAGGTATCAGGACAGGGAATTACTACGAGCAGTACTTC. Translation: CSVEGIRTGNYYEQYF.

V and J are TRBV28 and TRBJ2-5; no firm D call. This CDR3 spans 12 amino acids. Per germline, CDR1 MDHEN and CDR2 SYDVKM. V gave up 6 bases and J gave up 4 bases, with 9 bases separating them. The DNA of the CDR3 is TGTGCCAGCAGAACCCGACCAGAGACCCAGTACTTC. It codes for CASRTRPETQYF.

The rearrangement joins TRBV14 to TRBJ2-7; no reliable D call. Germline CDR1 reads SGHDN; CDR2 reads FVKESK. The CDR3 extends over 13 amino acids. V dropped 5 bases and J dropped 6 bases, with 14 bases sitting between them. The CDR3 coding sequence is TGTGCCAGCAGCTCGCGACGCGGCGGCGAGCAGTACTTC. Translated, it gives CASSSRRGGEQYF.

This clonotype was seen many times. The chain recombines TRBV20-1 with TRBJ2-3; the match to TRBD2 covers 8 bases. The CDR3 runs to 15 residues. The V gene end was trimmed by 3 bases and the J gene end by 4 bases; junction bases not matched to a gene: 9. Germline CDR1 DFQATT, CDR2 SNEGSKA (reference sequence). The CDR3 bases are TGCAGTGCTAGGAGGGCGGGAGGTCCCCCAGATACGCAGTATTTT. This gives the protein CSARRAGGPPDTQYF.

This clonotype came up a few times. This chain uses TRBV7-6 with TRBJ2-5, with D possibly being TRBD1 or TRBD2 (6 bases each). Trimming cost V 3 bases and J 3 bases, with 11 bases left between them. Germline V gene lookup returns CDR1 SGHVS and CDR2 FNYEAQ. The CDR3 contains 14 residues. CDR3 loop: CASSFEGGKETQYF. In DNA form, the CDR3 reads TGTGCCAGCAGCTTCGAAGGGGGGAAAGAGACCCAGTACTTC.

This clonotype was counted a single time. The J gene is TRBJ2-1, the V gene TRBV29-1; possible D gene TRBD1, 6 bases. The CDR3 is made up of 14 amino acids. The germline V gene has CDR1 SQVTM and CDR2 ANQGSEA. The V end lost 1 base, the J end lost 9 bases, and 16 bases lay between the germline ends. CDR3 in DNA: TGCAGCGTTGAAGTGAGCGGACAGTTTGGTGAGCAGTTCTTC. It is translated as CSVEVSGQFGEQFF.

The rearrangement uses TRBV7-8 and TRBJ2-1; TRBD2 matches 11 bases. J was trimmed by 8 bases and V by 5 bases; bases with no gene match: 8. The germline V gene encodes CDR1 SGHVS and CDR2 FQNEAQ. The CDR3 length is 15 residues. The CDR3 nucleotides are TGTGCCAGCAGCCCGTCGACTAGCGGGACCGATGAGCAGTTCTTC. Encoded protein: CASSPSTSGTDEQFF.

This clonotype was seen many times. CDR3 in DNA: TGTGCCAGCAGTTTCGGGACAACCTACGAGCAGTACTTC. Translating it yields CASSFGTTYEQYF. The gene calls are TRBV6-5 and TRBJ2-7, with D possibly matching TRBD1 (6 bases). The V gene lost 4 bases and the J gene lost 2 bases, with 9 bases spanning the gap. Germline lookup yields CDR1 MNHEY and CDR2 SVGAGI. The CDR3 sequence is 13 residues long.

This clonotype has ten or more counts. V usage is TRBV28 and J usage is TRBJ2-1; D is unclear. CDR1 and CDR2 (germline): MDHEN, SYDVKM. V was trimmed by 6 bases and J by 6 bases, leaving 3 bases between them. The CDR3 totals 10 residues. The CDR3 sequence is CASSFNEQFF. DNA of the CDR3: TGTGCCAGCAGCTTCAATGAGCAGTTCTTC.

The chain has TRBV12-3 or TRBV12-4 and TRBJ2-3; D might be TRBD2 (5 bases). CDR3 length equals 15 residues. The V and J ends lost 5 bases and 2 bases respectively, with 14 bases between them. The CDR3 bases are TGTGCCAGCAGTCTTCCAGAGGGTTACACAGATACGCAGTATTTT. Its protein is CASSLPEGYTDTQYF.

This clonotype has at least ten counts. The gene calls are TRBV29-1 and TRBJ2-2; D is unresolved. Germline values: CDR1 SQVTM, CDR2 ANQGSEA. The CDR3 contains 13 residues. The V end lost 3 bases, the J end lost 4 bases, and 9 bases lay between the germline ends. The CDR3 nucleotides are TGCAGCGTTGATACGGTCGGCACCGGGGAGCTGTTTTTT. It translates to CSVDTVGTGELFF.

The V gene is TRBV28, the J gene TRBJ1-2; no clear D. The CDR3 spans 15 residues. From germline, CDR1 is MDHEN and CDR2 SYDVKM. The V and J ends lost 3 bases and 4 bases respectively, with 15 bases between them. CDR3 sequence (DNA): TGTGCCAGCAGTTTTAGGCTTGGCCTGTCCTATGGCTACACCTTC. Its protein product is CASSFRLGLSYGYTF.

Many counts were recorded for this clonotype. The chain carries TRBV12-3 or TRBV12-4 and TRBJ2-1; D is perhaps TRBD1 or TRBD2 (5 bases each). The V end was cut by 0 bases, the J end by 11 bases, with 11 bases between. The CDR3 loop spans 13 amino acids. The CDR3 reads CASSLARDGKQFF. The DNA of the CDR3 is TGTGCCAGCAGTTTAGCAAGGGACGGGAAGCAGTTCTTC.

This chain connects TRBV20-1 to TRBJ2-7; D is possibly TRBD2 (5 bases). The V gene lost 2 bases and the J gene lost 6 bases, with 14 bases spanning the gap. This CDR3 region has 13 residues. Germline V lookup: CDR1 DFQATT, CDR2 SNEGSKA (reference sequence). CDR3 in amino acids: CSARPSGKGEQYF. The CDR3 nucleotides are TGCAGTGCTAGACCCAGCGGAAAGGGCGAGCAGTACTTC.

CDR3 sequence reads: CASSLDSFPSEQYF. CDR3 in DNA: TGTGCCAGCAGTTTAGATAGTTTCCCTTCCGAGCAGTACTTC. The chain joins TRBV12-3 or TRBV12-4 to TRBJ2-7; D ambiguous. Between the trimmed V and J ends, which lost 1 base and 6 bases, there was a span of 13 bases. There are 14 residues in the CDR3.

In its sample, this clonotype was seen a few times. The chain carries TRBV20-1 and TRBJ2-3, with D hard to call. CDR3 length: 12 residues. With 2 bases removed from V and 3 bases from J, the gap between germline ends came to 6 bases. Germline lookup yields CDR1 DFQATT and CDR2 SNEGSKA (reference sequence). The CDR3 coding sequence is TGCAGTGCTAGACTACAAACAGATACGCAGTATTTT. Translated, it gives CSARLQTDTQYF.